This T cell receptor (beta chain) came from a study of CD8+CD57+ T cells in acquired aplastic anemia. Study information: Mean yield of DNA from sorted CD4+ and CD8+ cells was approximately 3 ug. Overall study results and limits: Common to patients and controls were twenty-nine CD8+ CDR3 sequences.

This clonotype has a count of ten or more. Antigen unknown. In patients chosen for sequencing, flow cytometry had shown CD8+CD57+ cell expansion. Patients, without exception, had severe acquired aplastic anemia. Genomic DNA acted as the template from which TCR beta VDJ combination and CDR3 sequence profiling were carried out. TCRdb reanalysed the reads using MiXCR and keeps one entry per CDR3 protein. The sample holds roughly 160,000 distinct CDR3 sequences; about 45% are singletons and the top ten take about 2.6%. This TCR was sampled from a human donor with aplastic anemia. The sequenced sample consisted of sorted CD4+, CD8+, or CD8+CD57+ T cells (not recorded which) from PBMCs.

The CDR3 region is CASSILAGAPEQFF. Written as DNA, the CDR3 is TGTGCCAGCAGCATACTAGCGGGAGCCCCTGAGCAGTTCTTC. The genes are TRBV14 and TRBJ2-1; 11 nucleotides agree with TRBD2. Germline CDR1 and CDR2: SGHDN and FVKESK. The CDR3 runs 14 residues. V lost 5 bases, J lost 9 bases, and 6 bases stayed unmatched.